This T cell receptor (beta chain) comes out of a study of OX40 agonist ivuxolimab in advanced cancers. In the study overall: Ivuxolimab is an agonistic anti-OX40 (CD134) antibody, and patients were treated with it. Participants, roughly 80% male, averaged roughly 59 years of age, ranging from about 23 to 80. Study conclusions and caveats: Circulating CD4+ and CD8+ T cells showed clonal expansion by week 6 at 0.1 to 3.0 mg/kg.

Profiled with immunoSEQ multiplex PCR; TCRdb holds only in-frame clones, not every one. The sample holds some 99,000 clones, less than 95% seen once. This CDR3 region has 13 residues. Germline assignment: CDR1 MNHNS and CDR2 SASEGT. Between the trimmed V and J ends, which lost 0 bases and 5 bases, there was a span of 7 bases. Remarks on this clone: The antigen remains undetermined.

The TCR comes from an adult with an advanced solid tumor such as melanoma, head and neck, liver or kidney cancer. This sequence joins TRBV6-1 and TRBJ1-2; D gene ambiguous. The source was CD4+ or CD8+ T cells sorted from blood, collected in a trial of the OX40 agonist ivuxolimab. In DNA form, the CDR3 reads TGTGCCAGCAGTGAAGCCCAGCTTTATGGCTACACCTTC. This sequence encodes CASSEAQLYGYTF.